This T cell receptor (beta chain) was captured by sequencing in a study of T cells expressing NK-cell markers. TCR beta libraries carry UMIs added by 5'RACE template switching. For each CDR3 protein, TCRdb gives one entry from its re-call of the 5' RACE reads, without DNA. The repertoire table contains roughly 450,000 distinct CDR3 sequences. The sample was blood T cells: a sorted CD56 or NKG2C T cell subset, CD4+ or CD8+ T cells, or bulk PBMC T cells (not recorded which). The TCR was taken from a woman aged 50 to 60 in good health.

The CDR3 protein is CASSSPVRGTEAFF. This chain links TRBV27 with TRBJ1-1; no DNA is available, so the TRBD1 call from TCRdb remains unchecked. This CDR3 comprises 14 residues. Per the germline V gene, CDR1 is MNHEY and CDR2 is SMNVEV (reference sequence).